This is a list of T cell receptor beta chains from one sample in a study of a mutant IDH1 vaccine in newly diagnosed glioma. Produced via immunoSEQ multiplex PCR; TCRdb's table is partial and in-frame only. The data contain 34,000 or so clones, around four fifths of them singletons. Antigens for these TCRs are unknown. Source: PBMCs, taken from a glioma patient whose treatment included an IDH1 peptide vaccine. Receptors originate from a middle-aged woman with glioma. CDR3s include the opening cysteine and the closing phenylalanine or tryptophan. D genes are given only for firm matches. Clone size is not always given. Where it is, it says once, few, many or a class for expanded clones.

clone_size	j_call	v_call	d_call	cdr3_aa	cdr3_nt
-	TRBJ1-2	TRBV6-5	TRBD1	CASSYLQGISNYGYTF	TGTGCCAGCAGTTATTTACAGGGGATCTCCAACTATGGCTACACCTTC
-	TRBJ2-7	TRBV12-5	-	CASGPPYLGEQYF	TGTGCTAGTGGCCCTCCCTACCTGGGCGAGCAGTACTTC
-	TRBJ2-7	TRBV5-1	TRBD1	CASSSPGGRFETYEQYF	TGCGCCAGCAGCTCCCCAGGGGGCAGGTTCGAAACCTACGAGCAGTACTTC
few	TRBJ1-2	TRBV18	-	CASSPPGALRDGYTF	TGTGCCAGCTCACCACCTGGGGCCTTAAGAGATGGCTACACCTTC
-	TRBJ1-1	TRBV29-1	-	CSVEGTQFEAFF	TGCAGCGTTGAAGGGACACAATTTGAAGCTTTCTTT
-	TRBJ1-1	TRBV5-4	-	CASSFITGTMNTEAFF	TGTGCCAGCAGCTTTATAACCGGGACAATGAACACTGAAGCTTTCTTT
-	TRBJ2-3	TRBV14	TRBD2	CASSQEGGADTQYF	TGTGCCAGCAGCCAAGAGGGGGGGGCAGATACGCAGTATTTT
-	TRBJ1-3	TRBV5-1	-	CASSPTSTVSGNTIYF	TGCGCCAGCAGCCCCACCTCGACAGTCTCTGGAAACACCATATATTTT
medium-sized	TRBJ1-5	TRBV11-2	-	CASSLSSYQPQHF	TGTGCCAGCAGCTTATCCTCTTATCAGCCCCAGCATTTT
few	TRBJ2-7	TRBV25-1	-	CASSESAGGYEQYF	TGTGCCAGCAGTGAATCCGCAGGAGGCTACGAGCAGTACTTC
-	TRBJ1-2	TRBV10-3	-	CAISEVDNYGYTF	TGTGCCATCAGTGAGGTGGATAACTATGGCTACACCTTC
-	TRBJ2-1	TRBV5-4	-	CASSLDRDLNEQFF	TGTGCCAGCAGCTTAGACCGGGACCTCAATGAGCAGTTCTTC
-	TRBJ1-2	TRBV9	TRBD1	CASSVTGEGGYTF	TGTGCCAGCAGCGTGACAGGGGAGGGTGGCTACACCTTC
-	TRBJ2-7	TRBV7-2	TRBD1	CASSLQGAENEQYF	TGTGCCAGCAGCTTACAGGGGGCAGAGAATGAGCAGTACTTC